The 25 T cell receptor beta chains reported below all come from one sample, sequenced in a study of blood T cell repertoires in COVID-19. The protocol was immunoSEQ multiplex PCR, while the TCRdb copy is restricted to in-frame clones and leaves out a portion. The data show 300,000 to 400,000 clones, around nine tenths seen once. The sequenced sample was peripheral blood. These receptors all come from a woman in her 50s with active or convalescent COVID-19.

V usage is TRBV7-2 and J usage is TRBJ2-5; 11 bases match TRBD2. The germline V gene encodes CDR1 SGHTA and CDR2 FQGNSA. The length of the CDR3 is 14 residues. V lost 6 bases to trimming and J lost 4 bases; unmatched junction nucleotides: 4. This CDR3 is CASRLLAGAETQYF. The CDR3 DNA is TGTGCCAGCAGACTACTAGCGGGAGCAGAGACCCAGTACTTC.

The gene calls are TRBV6-6 and TRBJ2-7; D remains unclear. V was cut by 4 bases and J by 7 bases, with 11 bases left in between. This CDR3 comprises 12 residues. CDR1 and CDR2 from the germline V gene are MNHNY and SVGAGI (reference sequence). CDR3 loop: CASSSSELEQYF. The CDR3 nucleotides are TGTGCCAGCAGTTCGAGTGAGCTAGAGCAGTACTTC.

As to this clone: Without the conserved terminal phenylalanine or tryptophan, this CDR3 likely stems from a read error. No DNA is shown, since the ends of the CDR3 on it are uncertain; the CDR3 is the one TCRdb lists. The V call is TRBV6-2 or TRBV6-3, the J call TRBJ2-7; the table names TRBD2, a call not compared with the DNA. Including both end residues, the CDR3 is 13 amino acids long. Germline CDR1 and CDR2: MNHEY and SVGEGT. The CDR3 here is CASSVSGLAVRTI.

This rearrangement joins TRBV9 to TRBJ1-1; D gene ambiguous. Trimming removed 1 base at V and 1 base at J, with 11 bases between. The germline V gene encodes CDR1 SGDLS and CDR2 YYNGEE. The CDR3 is 15 amino acids. The CDR3 loop is CASSVSPGKNTEAFF. CDR3 sequence (DNA): TGTGCCAGCAGCGTATCGCCAGGAAAGAACACTGAAGCTTTCTTT.

CDR3 loop: CASSLQGGNQPQHF. The CDR3, as DNA: TGTGCCAGTAGCTTACAGGGGGGAAATCAGCCCCAGCATTTT. The genes are TRBV19 and TRBJ1-5, with TRBD1 matching over 8 bases. The germline V gene has CDR1 LNHDA and CDR2 SQIVND (reference sequence). Losses at the gene ends were 6 bases for V and 4 bases for J; bases not matched to a gene: 5. This CDR3 has 14 amino acids.

The table lists this clone with a few counts. In DNA, the CDR3 is TGTGCCAGCTTATTTTCACGGGAGTCTAACTATGGCTACACCTTC. It encodes CASLFSRESNYGYTF. This chain joins TRBV2 and TRBJ1-2, with D unclear. V was shortened by 8 bases and J by 0 bases, with 16 bases between the two germline ends. CDR1 and CDR2 (germline): SNHLY, FYNNEI. The CDR3 is 15 residues long.

The chain carries TRBV6-5 and TRBJ2-7; the D gene is possibly TRBD2 (6 bases). This CDR3 has 15 amino acids. CDR1 and CDR2 (germline): MNHEY, SVGAGI. V lost 4 bases, J lost 2 bases, and 15 bases lay in between. CDR3 sequence reads: CASSSGGAATYEQYF. The CDR3 nucleotides are TGTGCCAGCAGTTCCGGAGGGGCGGCAACCTACGAGCAGTACTTC.

This chain joins TRBV18 and TRBJ1-2, with D unresolved. V shed 2 bases and J shed 4 bases, with 8 bases lying between them. The CDR3 contains 13 residues. Germline CDR1 reads KGHSH; CDR2 reads LQKENI. CDR3 in DNA: TGTGCCAGCTCACCAGACAAGACCTATGGCTACACCTTC. This gives the protein CASSPDKTYGYTF.

The sample holds one count of this clone. This chain links TRBV30 with TRBJ1-1; the D is unclear. The germline V gene encodes CDR1 GTSNPN and CDR2 SVGIG (reference sequence). The CDR3 is 13 amino acids. V lost 4 bases and J lost 1, with 10 bases in between. The CDR3 here is CAWTGDKNTEAFF. CDR3 bases: TGTGCCTGGACCGGTGACAAGAACACTGAAGCTTTCTTT.

V and J are TRBV6-5 and TRBJ2-1, with TRBD2 as a possible D gene (5 bases). CDR1 is MNHEY, CDR2 SVGAGI, per germline. The V gene lost 11 bases and the J gene lost 5 bases, with 19 bases spanning the gap. CDR3 length: 14 amino acids. DNA of the CDR3: TGTGCCGCCGCCCGAAGCGGTCGAAACAATGAGCAGTTCTTC. As protein: CAAARSGRNNEQFF.

The gene calls are TRBV28 and TRBJ2-1, with 7 bases aligning to TRBD1. CDR3 length: 12 residues. The ends lost 11 bases at V and 4 bases at J; junction bases unmatched: 5. Germline V gene sequence: CDR1 MDHEN, CDR2 SYDVKM. The CDR3 DNA reads as TGTGCCTCGAGCAGGGGGTACAATGAGCAGTTCTTC. Amino acids: CASSRGYNEQFF.

The V gene is TRBV14, the J gene TRBJ1-5; no reliable D call. Trimming stripped 1 base from V and 6 bases from J, with 10 bases between. The germline CDR1 and CDR2 sequences are SGHDN and FVKESK. The CDR3 is 14 amino acids. The CDR3 nucleotides read TGTGCCAGCAGCCAAGGTTTTAGTGGTCAGCCCCAGCATTTT. It is translated as CASSQGFSGQPQHF. The full variable domain, rest sourced from reference TRBV14 and TRBJ1-5, is EAGVTQFPSHSVIEKGQTVTLRCDPISGHDNLYWYRRVMGKEIKFLLHFVKESKQDESGMPNNRFLAERTGGTYSTLKVQPAELEDSGVYFCASSQGFSGQPQHFGDGTRLSIL.

The V and J genes are TRBV6-1 and TRBJ1-5, with D possibly TRBD1 on 6 matching bases. This CDR3 has 15 amino acids. The ends were cut back, 1 base at V and 3 bases at J, with 10 bases in the middle. Germline-derived CDR1 and CDR2 are MNHNS and SASEGT. CDR3: CASSEGTANNQPQHF. The CDR3 DNA reads as TGTGCCAGCAGTGAAGGGACAGCAAACAATCAGCCCCAGCATTTT.

The chain recombines TRBV2 with TRBJ1-5; D may be TRBD1 (6 bases). This CDR3 comprises 13 residues. In germline, CDR1 is SNHLY, CDR2 FYNNEI. Between the trimmed V and J ends, which lost 8 bases and 1 base, there was a span of 9 bases. The CDR3 is CASRGQSNQPQHF. The DNA for the CDR3 is TGTGCCAGCCGAGGACAGAGCAATCAGCCCCAGCATTTT.

The gene calls are TRBV28 and TRBJ2-5, with D uncertain. Looked up from germline, CDR1 is MDHEN and CDR2 is SYDVKM. V was trimmed by 6 bases and J by 5 bases, leaving 7 bases between them. The CDR3 extends over 11 amino acids. CDR3 amino acids: CASRRRETQYF. Written as DNA, the CDR3 is TGTGCCAGCAGGCGTCGGGAGACCCAGTACTTC.

V gene TRBV6-5 combines with J gene TRBJ1-1; D unresolved. The CDR3 is 13 amino acids. V lost 4 bases to trimming and J lost 6 bases, with 12 bases between them. The germline CDR1 and CDR2 sequences are MNHEY and SVGAGI. The CDR3 DNA sequence: TGTGCCAGCAGTTGGGAGGGTATAGCTGAAGCTTTCTTT. Its translation is CASSWEGIAEAFF.

This clone has more than one count but fewer than ten. The gene calls are TRBV25-1 and TRBJ2-7; D possibly corresponds to TRBD1 (6 bases). Germline V lookup: CDR1 MGHDK, CDR2 SYGVNS. The CDR3 length is 10 residues. Trimming removed 8 bases at V and 6 bases at J, with 8 bases between. The CDR3 DNA sequence: TGTGCCAGCCAGGGGCGCGAGCAGTACTTC. It yields the protein CASQGREQYF.

V gene TRBV27 combines with J gene TRBJ1-1; D is unresolved. The germline V gene has CDR1 MNHEY and CDR2 SMNVEV (reference sequence). V was shortened by 4 bases and J by 10 bases, with 19 bases between the two germline ends. The CDR3 consists of 14 residues. In DNA form, the CDR3 reads TGTGCCAGCAGTTCTAGAACGCCTAACGGGGTAGCTTTCTTT. Protein product: CASSSRTPNGVAFF.

The J gene is TRBJ2-2, the V gene TRBV7-8, with D possibly being TRBD2 (6 bases). V dropped 1 base and J dropped 7 bases, with 25 bases sitting between them. The CDR3 runs 19 residues. The germline V gene encodes CDR1 SGHVS and CDR2 FQNEAQ. Here the CDR3 reads CASSLGFVGLALSGGELFF. CDR3 coding DNA: TGTGCCAGCAGCTTAGGATTTGTGGGCCTAGCGCTCTCCGGCGGGGAGCTGTTTTTT.

This clone turned up a few times. The CDR3 coding sequence is TGTGCCAGCTCGGGGACAGGAAGTTTGAACACTGAAGCTTTCTTT. Its protein product is CASSGTGSLNTEAFF. The chain is built from TRBV18 and TRBJ1-1; 8 bases map to TRBD1. Per the germline V gene, CDR1 is KGHSH and CDR2 is LQKENI. Trimming cost V 6 bases and J 0 bases; bases outside gene matches: 6. The length of the CDR3 is 15 residues.

V usage is TRBV15 and J usage is TRBJ2-7, with TRBD1 as a possible D gene (6 bases). This CDR3 spans 14 amino acids. Germline assignment: CDR1 LNHNV and CDR2 YYDKDF (reference sequence). Trimming shortened V by 0 bases and J by 2 bases, and 8 bases separated the two germline ends. The DNA for the CDR3 is TGTGCCACCAGCAGAGAACAGGGTCCCTACGAGCAGTACTTC. This gives the protein CATSREQGPYEQYF.

The rearrangement links TRBV28 to TRBJ1-4; tentatively, D is TRBD1 (5 bases). The V gene lost 4 bases and the J gene lost 1 base, with 10 bases spanning the gap. Germline lookup yields CDR1 MDHEN and CDR2 SYDVKM. CDR3 length: 15 amino acids. The CDR3 sequence is CASSYIRGTNEKLFF. Here the CDR3 DNA reads TGTGCCAGCAGTTATATAAGGGGAACTAATGAAAAACTGTTTTTT.

The table lists this clone with a count of one. This chain connects TRBV5-1 to TRBJ1-2; tentatively, D is TRBD1 (6 bases). Germline V CDR1 and CDR2: SGHRS, YFSETQ. This CDR3 has 12 residues. The V gene lost 3 bases and the J gene lost 7 bases, with 10 bases spanning the gap. Written as DNA, the CDR3 is TGCGCCAGCAGCTCGGGACAAACTGGCTACACCTTC. Its protein is CASSSGQTGYTF.

On this clone itself: The junction and the germline gene differ at one end; a read error may be behind it. This sequence joins TRBV7-2 and TRBJ2-1; unclear D gene. Germline CDR1 and CDR2: SGHTA and FQGNSA. The CDR3 is 15 amino acids. CDR3 amino acids: CASSLDHSSYNGQFF. Here the CDR3 DNA reads TGTGCCAGCAGCTTAGATCATAGCTCCTACAATGGGCAGTTCTTC.

This clone turned up a few times. V gene TRBV6-1 combines with J gene TRBJ2-1; 11 bases match TRBD2. The germline CDR1 and CDR2 sequences are MNHNS and SASEGT. CDR3 length equals 15 residues. Trimming took 2 bases from V and 6 from J; bases not matched to a gene: 3. CDR3 DNA: TGTGCCAGCAGTGAATTCACTAGCGGGAGCAATGAGCAGTTCTTC. Its translation: CASSEFTSGSNEQFF.